The text below deals with one TCR beta chain. This clone's antigen is unknown. Within one base of it there is no much larger clone, and no base qualities were kept. This sample was taken from a study of cytomegalovirus exposure and HLA in healthy donors (dated by TCRdb to about 2017). Notes on the research overall: According to a later analysis, the approximately 120 validation repertoires were produced on the same platform as the 666 repertoires of the first cohort. The study aimed to test whether cataloging public T cell receptors could reveal signatures of past pathogen exposure. Along with the 666-subject first cohort, a separate validation cohort of around 110 different subjects was used. To predict cytomegalovirus infection status, the study brought together high-throughput TCR immunosequencing, statistical association of individual TCRs with disease status, and machine learning. Broader findings and caveats from the paper: The validation cohort had no HLA typing available for a later analysis, so co-occurrence within that cohort was assessed over all 120 or so repertoires. In vitro tests confirmed that three of the cytomegalovirus-associated TCR beta chains recognize cytomegalovirus antigens. A total of 150 or so TCR beta chains were listed by the study as associated with cytomegalovirus. In both the original and validation cohorts, the classifier was reported to diagnose cytomegalovirus status with high specificity and sensitivity. The authors suggested that the approach could potentially be extended to other disease states and immunological phenotypes. Subsequent analysis determined that TCRs grouped into clusters in the first cohort also showed a tendency toward co-occurrence across the 120 validation repertoires, and approximately 94% of cluster scores exceeded 0. Most TCR sequences were observed very rarely across donors, whereas some public TCRs were present in many individuals.

The donors belonged to the validation cohort of 120 subjects, which was separate from the approximately 700-subject first cohort. Library generation was performed with the immunoSEQ multiplex PCR assay. The paper's processing steps were these. A statistical classification framework was developed to diagnose cytomegalovirus status using the catalog of TCR beta chain sequences. As stored in TCRdb, this immuneACCESS dataset retains in-frame rearrangements with V and J assigned. A fraction of the clones does not appear; measured against another copy, unresolved V genes explain less than half of the discrepancy, and the remainder lacks a known reason. Clone size and V and J calls were adopted from that table, with D and trimming inferred from the DNA. The table for this sample lists about 360,000 clones; roughly 88% of them were counted only once. Of the sample, 0.83% is held by the ten largest clones.

What was sequenced was PBMCs. The TCR sequence derives from a woman between 18 and 29 years old in good health and CMV-seronegative.

The DNA sequence reads TGTGCCAGCAGCCACCTTCGGGACAGGGGATGGAACTATGGCTACACCTTC. This sequence encodes CASSHLRDRGWNYGYTF. The V and J segments used are TRBV7-9 and TRBJ1-2; TRBD1 agrees with 10 junctional bases. Clipping removes 5 bases from V and 2 bases from J, with 11 as the unmatched junction base count. In the germline V gene (reference sequence), CDR1 corresponds to SEHNR and CDR2 to FQNEAQ. The CDR3 runs 17 amino acids, cysteine and phenylalanine included. Only the CDR3 DNA is retained, 51 bases long and in frame from the first base. Full variable domain (CDR3 extended with the reference TRBV7-9 and TRBJ1-2 proteins): DTGVSQNPRHKITKRGQNVTFRCDPISEHNRLYWYRQTLGQGPEFLTYFQNEAQLEKSRLLSDRFSAERPKGSFSTLEIQRTEQGDSAMYLCASSHLRDRGWNYGYTFGSGTRLTVV.